The rows below give T cell receptor beta chains drawn from one sample of a study of long-term antiretroviral therapy in people with HIV. Generated by immunoSEQ multiplex PCR, the TCRdb table keeps only in-frame clones and is missing some. The sample lists some 18,000 clones; roughly 89% were seen once. The source was unsorted PBMCs, collected 2.1 years after starting antiretroviral therapy. The receptors were sampled from a man younger than 35 with HIV. Both conserved end residues are part of each CDR3. Fields, in order: clone size, D gene, J gene, V gene, CDR3 protein, CDR3 DNA. D genes are given only for firm matches. Clone size, where shown, is once, few, many, or a class for clones that have expanded.

. | TRBD2 | TRBJ2-7 | TRBV2 | CASSGTSGVYEQYF | TGTGCCAGCAGTGGGACTAGCGGGGTCTACGAGCAGTACTTC
. | . | TRBJ1-3 | TRBV7-9 | CASSHPTASGNTIYF | TGTGCCAGCAGCCACCCCACCGCCTCTGGAAACACCATATATTTT
. | . | TRBJ1-4 | TRBV7-9 | CASSPTVSWSEKLFF | TGTGCCAGCAGCCCAACGGTCTCCTGGAGTGAAAAACTGTTTTTT
. | . | TRBJ2-7 | TRBV7-6 | CASSLGVGGYEQYF | TGTGCCAGCAGCTTAGGAGTGGGGGGTTACGAGCAGTACTTC
. | . | TRBJ1-2 | TRBV19 | CASRTSGYGYTF | TGTGCCAGTAGAACTTCTGGCTATGGCTACACCTTC
. | . | TRBJ2-7 | TRBV5-5 | CASSTGPISTYEQYF | TGTGCCAGCAGCACCGGACCTATTTCCACCTACGAGCAGTACTTC
. | TRBD2 | TRBJ2-7 | TRBV4-1 | CASSQRLAGDTYEQYF | TGCGCCAGCAGCCAAAGGCTAGCGGGCGATACCTACGAGCAGTACTTC
once | . | TRBJ2-3 | TRBV9 | CASSVELTSTDTQYF | TGTGCCAGCAGCGTAGAGCTCACTAGCACAGATACGCAGTATTTT
few | . | TRBJ1-1 | TRBV5-1 | CASSDRQDTEAFF | TGCGCCAGCAGCGATAGACAGGACACTGAAGCTTTCTTT
. | . | TRBJ2-7 | TRBV19 | CASSSLYRLSSYEQYF | TGTGCCAGTAGTTCCCTTTACAGGTTAAGCTCCTACGAGCAGTACTTC
. | . | TRBJ1-5 | TRBV6-4 | CASIGKQGVQPQHF | TGTGCCAGCATAGGGAAACAGGGAGTCCAGCCCCAGCATTTT
. | . | TRBJ1-6 | TRBV4-3 | CASSQARVSGTVGSPLHF | TGCGCCAGCAGCCAAGCTAGGGTGTCCGGGACGGTCGGTTCACCCCTCCACTTT
. | TRBD1 | TRBJ1-1 | TRBV4-1 | CASSQQGENLNTEAFF | TGCGCCAGCAGCCAACAGGGGGAGAACTTGAACACTGAAGCTTTCTTT
. | . | TRBJ1-2 | TRBV29-1 | CSVELRPANYGYTF | TGCAGCGTTGAGTTGAGGCCTGCTAACTATGGCTACACCTTC
once | TRBD1 | TRBJ2-7 | TRBV13 | CASSRRTGRAYEQYF | TGTGCCAGCAGCCGAAGGACAGGGCGCGCCTACGAGCAGTACTTC
. | . | TRBJ1-1 | TRBV29-1 | CSVEAQGGTEAFF | TGCAGCGTTGAAGCCCAGGGCGGGACTGAAGCTTTCTTT
. | . | TRBJ1-1 | TRBV6-6 | CASSYGAPEAFF | TGTGCCAGCAGTTACGGGGCCCCTGAAGCTTTCTTT
once | TRBD1 | TRBJ1-1 | TRBV7-2 | CASSLSRGLGWNTEAFF | TGTGCCAGCAGCTTATCGAGGGGGCTAGGGTGGAACACTGAAGCTTTCTTT
once | . | TRBJ2-3 | TRBV2 | CASSEVRLGRGTDTQYF | TGTGCCAGCAGTGAAGTGCGGTTAGGCCGCGGCACAGATACGCAGTATTTT
once | . | TRBJ2-7 | TRBV7-3 | CASSLGVWGNRYEQYF | TGTGCCAGCAGCTTAGGGGTGTGGGGGAATAGATACGAGCAGTACTTC
. | TRBD1 | TRBJ1-4 | TRBV4-3 | CASSQDFPGGDRRLFF | TGCGCCAGCAGCCAAGATTTCCCAGGGGGTGATCGGCGGCTGTTTTTT
once | TRBD1 | TRBJ1-5 | TRBV2 | CASRGDREEPQHF | TGTGCCAGCAGGGGGGACAGGGAAGAGCCCCAGCATTTT
. | . | TRBJ2-1 | TRBV7-3 | CASSPTGTEFNEQFF | TGTGCCAGCAGCCCAACAGGGACCGAATTCAATGAGCAGTTCTTC
. | . | TRBJ2-1 | TRBV7-9 | CASTSRSYNEQFF | TGTGCCAGCACCTCGAGGTCCTACAATGAGCAGTTCTTC
. | . | TRBJ1-1 | TRBV5-4 | CASSFGQNTEAFF | TGTGCCAGCAGCTTTGGACAGAACACTGAAGCTTTCTTT
. | TRBD2 | TRBJ2-7 | TRBV7-6 | CASSFQVGSGGVASSYEQYF | TGTGCCAGCAGCTTCCAAGTTGGGAGCGGGGGGGTGGCGAGCTCCTACGAGCAGTACTTC
once | . | TRBJ1-5 | TRBV2 | CASGRTENIQPQHF | TGTGCCAGCGGAAGGACAGAGAACATTCAGCCCCAGCATTTT
. | TRBD2 | TRBJ2-5 | TRBV15 | CATSSVLAGGIETQYF | TGTGCCACCAGCAGCGTCCTAGCGGGAGGGATAGAGACCCAGTACTTC
. | . | TRBJ1-2 | TRBV6-5 | CASSETLINGYTF | TGTGCCAGCAGCGAAACACTAATTAATGGCTACACCTTC
few | TRBD1 | TRBJ1-6 | TRBV5-4 | CASSLQGADSPLHF | TGTGCCAGCAGCTTGCAGGGGGCGGATTCACCCCTCCACTTT
. | TRBD1 | TRBJ1-6 | TRBV10-3 | CAISASQGASDYNSPLHF | TGTGCCATCAGTGCCTCACAGGGGGCCTCCGACTATAATTCACCCCTCCACTTT
. | TRBD2 | TRBJ2-7 | TRBV19 | CASRWDYLSYEQYF | TGTGCCAGTAGGTGGGACTACCTCTCCTACGAGCAGTACTTC
. | TRBD2 | TRBJ2-3 | TRBV4-1 | CASSQEASGGSTDTQYF | TGCGCCAGCAGCCAAGAGGCAAGCGGGGGGTCCACAGATACGCAGTATTTT
. | . | TRBJ2-2 | TRBV4-3 | CASSRGSGGFGGELFF | TGCGCCAGCAGCCGAGGGTCAGGAGGGTTCGGCGGGGAGCTGTTTTTT
once | . | TRBJ1-2 | TRBV5-1 | CASSLDPGQGHGYTF | TGCGCCAGCAGCTTGGACCCTGGGCAGGGGCACGGCTACACCTTC
. | . | TRBJ2-2 | TRBV4-1 | CASSQDLAGELFF | TGCGCCAGCAGCCAAGATTTAGCCGGGGAGCTGTTTTTT
. | . | TRBJ1-2 | TRBV6-6 | CASSYSETGTNYGYTF | TGTGCCAGCAGTTACTCTGAGACGGGGACTAACTATGGCTACACCTTC
. | . | TRBJ1-1 | TRBV4-2 | CASSQDPKADPEAFF | TGTGCCAGCAGCCAAGACCCCAAGGCAGACCCCGAAGCTTTCTTT
. | TRBD1 | TRBJ1-1 | TRBV7-9 | CASSLVDRDGAFF | TGTGCCAGCAGCTTAGTGGACAGGGATGGAGCTTTCTTT
. | . | TRBJ1-2 | TRBV6-5 | CASSLMGRYGYTF | TGTGCCAGCAGTTTAATGGGGCGCTATGGCTACACCTTC
. | . | TRBJ2-3 | TRBV7-2 | CASSLDSVVADTQYF | TGTGCCAGCAGCTTAGATAGCGTGGTTGCAGATACGCAGTATTTT
. | . | TRBJ1-4 | TRBV2 | CASSEDTGYEKLFF | TGTGCCAGCAGTGAAGACACGGGGTATGAAAAACTGTTTTTT
. | TRBD2 | TRBJ2-1 | TRBV6-5 | CASSYSGGSGDEQFF | TGTGCCAGCAGTTACTCGGGGGGGTCTGGAGATGAGCAGTTCTTC
few | . | TRBJ2-7 | TRBV7-9 | CASSQVLTEVPPYEQYF | TGTGCCAGCAGCCAAGTGCTGACAGAGGTGCCACCCTACGAGCAGTACTTC
. | . | TRBJ1-4 | TRBV30 | CAWSVLAGAHEKLFF | TGTGCCTGGAGTGTATTAGCAGGGGCCCATGAAAAACTGTTTTTT
. | TRBD2 | TRBJ2-5 | TRBV30 | CAWSELAGAGETQYF | TGTGCCTGGAGTGAACTAGCGGGGGCAGGAGAGACCCAGTACTTC
. | . | TRBJ2-3 | TRBV7-8 | CASSGQGGADTQYF | TGTGCCAGCAGCGGCCAGGGCGGTGCAGATACGCAGTATTTT
. | . | TRBJ1-5 | TRBV10-3 | CAISEGGEYQPQHF | TGTGCCATCAGTGAAGGGGGGGAATATCAGCCCCAGCATTTT
few | . | TRBJ2-7 | TRBV7-9 | CASSPSASYEQYF | TGTGCCAGCAGCCCGAGTGCAAGCTACGAGCAGTACTTC
. | . | TRBJ2-7 | TRBV5-1 | CASSPRGPSEQYF | TGCGCCAGCAGCCCCCGGGGACCAAGCGAGCAGTACTTC
. | . | TRBJ1-2 | TRBV19 | CASSLTDGYTF | TGTGCCAGTAGTTTAACAGATGGCTACACCTTC
. | . | TRBJ1-1 | TRBV4-1 | CASSQDVQGANTEAFF | TGCGCCAGCAGCCAGGACGTACAGGGCGCGAACACTGAAGCTTTCTTT